The 32 T cell receptor beta chains given below trace back to one sample, sequenced in a study of human T cells and chemical hapten exposure. Time point defined: patch test 1, 2 weeks after DPC sensitization. Treatment described: therapeutic diphenylcyclopropenone sensitization with weekly scalp DPC. From the RACE reads, TCRdb called clonotypes with MiXCR, one entry per CDR3 protein. This table holds roughly 98,000 distinct CDR3 sequences, roughly 12% found once. The specimen was whole blood, collected in connection with sensitization to the hapten diphenylcyclopropenone (DPC). The receptors stem from a woman between 40 and 55 years old with alopecia areata. Some clones in this sample may be carry-over from other donors' samples.

This clonotype was detected ten times or more. The chain joins TRBV6-6 to TRBJ1-2; D might be TRBD1 (5 bases). V was shortened by 7 bases and J by 8 bases, with 14 bases between the two germline ends. Germline V gives CDR1 MNHNY, CDR2 SVGAGI (reference sequence). The CDR3 is made up of 12 amino acids. CDR3 amino acids: CASNSGSVGYTF. The CDR3 DNA reads TGTGCCAGCAATTCAGGGTCGGTAGGCTACACCTTC.

V usage is TRBV27 and J usage is TRBJ2-1; D is possibly TRBD2 (5 bases). The CDR3 has 15 residues. Germline V lookup: CDR1 MNHEY, CDR2 SMNVEV (reference sequence). Trimming stripped 2 bases from V and 6 bases from J, with 14 bases between. The chain's CDR3 is CASSLASPNSNEQFF. The CDR3 DNA is TGTGCCAGCAGTTTAGCTAGCCCAAATTCCAATGAGCAGTTCTTC.

This clonotype was observed a handful of times. The rearrangement joins TRBV7-6 to TRBJ2-2; D remains unclear. Trimming shortened V by 5 bases and J by 0 bases, and 10 bases separated the two germline ends. The CDR3 is made up of 15 amino acids. Germline V gene data show CDR1 as SGHVS and CDR2 as FNYEAQ. Here the CDR3 DNA reads TGTGCCAGCAGCCAGAATACTGCGAACACCGGGGAGCTGTTTTTT. Translation: CASSQNTANTGELFF.

This clonotype occurred a few times. The chain joins TRBV13 to TRBJ2-3, with D perhaps TRBD1 (5 bases). CDR3 length: 13 amino acids. Trimming removed 2 bases from V and 7 bases from J, with 10 bases in between. Germline V gene sequence: CDR1 PRHDT, CDR2 FYEKMQ (reference sequence). The CDR3 region has the DNA TGTGCCAGCAGCTTAAGACAGATGAATACGCAGTATTTT. Translation: CASSLRQMNTQYF.

This rearrangement joins TRBV20-1 to TRBJ2-4; the match to TRBD2 covers 14 bases. There are 19 residues in the CDR3. CDR1 and CDR2 from the germline V gene are DFQATT and SNEGSKA (reference sequence). V lost 0 bases, J lost 0 bases, and 7 bases stayed unmatched. For the CDR3, the DNA is TGCAGTGCTAGAGATCTGGGACTAGCGGGGGTCCTAGCCAAAAACATTCAGTACTTC. This encodes CSARDLGLAGVLAKNIQYF.

The rearrangement uses TRBV6-2 or TRBV6-3 and TRBJ1-5, with D perhaps matching TRBD1 (6 bases). CDR1 is MNHEY and CDR2 is SVGEGT in the germline V gene. V lost 6 bases to trimming and J lost 2 bases, with 11 bases between them. The length of the CDR3 is 14 residues. The CDR3: CASRPHRGNQPQHF. The DNA of the CDR3 is TGTGCCAGCAGACCCCACAGGGGCAATCAGCCCCAGCATTTT.

The sample holds a few counts of this clonotype. J is TRBJ2-5 and V is TRBV28, with D unclear. The CDR3 is 12 residues long. Germline CDR1 is MDHEN and CDR2 is SYDVKM. V was pared by 6 bases and J by 2 bases, with 7 bases between. The CDR3 protein is CASSPVQETQYF. CDR3 coding DNA: TGTGCCAGCAGCCCCGTTCAAGAGACCCAGTACTTC.

This clonotype was seen more than once but under ten times. This sequence joins TRBV29-1 and TRBJ1-2; no definite D call. The V and J ends lost 4 bases and 7 bases respectively, with 19 bases between them. The CDR3 consists of 14 residues. Germline CDR1 reads SQVTM; CDR2 reads ANQGSEA. The CDR3 loop is CSVAGQLDSLGYTF. The CDR3 DNA reads TGCAGCGTTGCTGGTCAATTAGACTCCCTTGGCTACACCTTC.

This clonotype was observed a handful of times. The rearrangement joins TRBV15 to TRBJ2-7, with unresolved D. Germline CDR1 LNHNV, CDR2 YYDKDF (reference sequence). Trimming pared 0 bases from V and 12 bases from J, leaving 15 bases between. CDR3 length: 13 residues. The CDR3 reads CATSRDPNGVRYF. The CDR3 DNA reads TGTGCCACCAGCAGAGACCCTAATGGGGTTCGGTACTTC.

This clonotype was recorded a few times. This chain links TRBV7-9 with TRBJ2-1; D is perhaps TRBD1 or TRBD2 (5 bases each). CDR1 SEHNR and CDR2 FQNEAQ come from the germline V gene (reference sequence). This CDR3 region has 16 residues. With 5 bases removed from V and 0 bases from J, the gap between germline ends came to 14 bases. Here the CDR3 reads CASSPPGTSSYNEQFF. The CDR3 coding sequence is TGTGCCAGCAGCCCCCCCGGGACGTCCTCCTACAATGAGCAGTTCTTC.

This chain connects TRBV6-2 or TRBV6-3 to TRBJ2-1, with 7 nucleotides matching TRBD2. This CDR3 comprises 11 residues. CDR1 and CDR2 from the germline V gene are MNHEY and SVGEGT. V lost 5 bases and J lost 10; bases outside the gene matches: 2. For the CDR3, the DNA is TGTGCCAGCAGTGAACTAGCGGAGCAGTTCTTC. This codes for CASSELAEQFF.

This clonotype is medium-sized. The rearrangement uses TRBV7-9 and TRBJ2-5, with TRBD1 identical over 9 bases. The germline V gene encodes CDR1 SEHNR and CDR2 FQNEAQ (reference sequence). V was pared by 4 bases and J by 4 bases, with 10 bases of the junction left unmatched. The CDR3 is 16 residues long. CDR3 loop: CASSSPLTGGGETQYF. CDR3 coding DNA: TGTGCCAGCAGCTCCCCCCTCACAGGGGGCGGAGAGACCCAGTACTTC.

The table lists this clonotype with a few counts. The chain employs TRBV7-6 and TRBJ2-2; possible D gene TRBD2, 7 bases. There are 17 residues in the CDR3. Germline V gives CDR1 SGHVS, CDR2 FNYEAQ. Trimming took off 5 bases at V and 5 bases at J, with 21 bases between the two ends. In DNA, the CDR3 is TGTGCCAGCAGCCGCCTACCCGGGGGGCAAAAAACCGGGGAGCTGTTTTTT. Protein sequence: CASSRLPGGQKTGELFF.

The CDR3 reads CASSLTGRLSGANVLTF. The CDR3 nucleotides read TGTGCCAGCAGTTTAACCGGGCGCCTCTCTGGGGCCAACGTCCTGACTTTC. The chain carries TRBV28 and TRBJ2-6; D not resolved. The CDR3 totals 17 residues. Germline V gives CDR1 MDHEN, CDR2 SYDVKM. V was shortened by 2 bases and J by 0 bases, with 11 bases between the two germline ends.

This clonotype was seen a few times. This CDR3 is CASTLGRAGELFF. Here the CDR3 DNA reads TGTGCCAGCACCTTAGGGAGGGCTGGGGAGCTGTTTTTT. This chain joins TRBV2 and TRBJ2-2; 7 nucleotides line up with TRBD2. Germline CDR1 SNHLY, CDR2 FYNNEI. J gave up 8 bases and V 7 bases, and 7 bases lay outside the gene matches. This CDR3 is built from 13 residues.

This clonotype was detected only a few times. V usage is TRBV28 and J usage is TRBJ1-5, with D possibly matching TRBD1 (5 bases). The CDR3 is made up of 13 amino acids. Trimming cost V 3 bases and J 5 bases, with 8 bases left between them. Per the germline V gene, CDR1 is MDHEN and CDR2 is SYDVKM. The CDR3 sequence is CASSLRGDQPQHF. CDR3 sequence (DNA): TGTGCCAGCAGTTTGAGGGGTGATCAGCCCCAGCATTTT.

This clonotype was recorded a few times. The rearrangement links TRBV5-6 to TRBJ2-1, with 8 positions matching TRBD2. The CDR3 sequence is 15 residues long. Germline loops: CDR1 SGHDT, CDR2 YYEEEE. V dropped 4 bases and J dropped 0; count of bases not matched to a gene: 3. The CDR3 reads CASSRGTSSYNEQFF. The CDR3 nucleotides read TGTGCCAGCAGCCGAGGGACTAGCTCCTACAATGAGCAGTTCTTC.

This clonotype came up many times. One end of the junction varies from germline; a read error may be responsible. This chain links TRBV7-7 with TRBJ2-2; D is unclear. CDR1 is SSHAT, CDR2 FNYEAQ, per germline (reference sequence). This CDR3 is built from 13 residues. CDR3 sequence: CASSSSGTGELFF. The CDR3 region has the DNA TGTGCTAGCAGCTCCTCTGGGACCGGGGAGCTGTTTTTT.

This clonotype was detected only a few times. The chain uses TRBV25-1 and TRBJ2-1, with TRBD2 matching over 9 bases. CDR1 is MGHDK and CDR2 is SYGVNS in the germline V gene. The V segment lost 3 bases and the J segment 6 bases; nucleotides outside the gene matches: 6. There are 15 residues in the CDR3. The CDR3: CASSEALAGSNEQFF. The CDR3 coding sequence is TGTGCCAGCAGTGAGGCACTAGCGGGCAGCAATGAGCAGTTCTTC.

The table lists this clonotype with a count of one. This chain joins TRBV20-1 and TRBJ2-7; no reliable D call. Germline V CDR1 and CDR2: DFQATT, SNEGSKA (reference sequence). The CDR3 is 12 amino acids. Trimming cost V 4 bases and J 6 bases, with 13 bases left between them. The CDR3, as DNA: TGCAGTGCTAAAGAACCAGCCGGCGAGCAGTACTTC. Protein: CSAKEPAGEQYF.

The gene calls are TRBV20-1 and TRBJ2-1; 9 bases map to TRBD2. Germline CDR1 DFQATT, CDR2 SNEGSKA (reference sequence). The CDR3 extends over 15 amino acids. Germline trimming cut 0 bases from V and 3 bases from J; bases unmatched to any gene: 3. The CDR3, as DNA: TGCAGTGCTAGAGATGCTAGCGGGGTCTACAATGAGCAGTTCTTC. It yields the protein CSARDASGVYNEQFF.

The rearrangement links TRBV7-3 to TRBJ2-3, with D possibly being TRBD1 or TRBD2 (5 bases each). The CDR3 is made up of 17 amino acids. Looked up from germline, CDR1 is SGHTA and CDR2 is FQGTGA. With 0 bases removed from V and 0 bases from J, the gap between germline ends came to 13 bases. CDR3 bases: TGTGCCAGCAGCTTAACTGGGACCCACTCAAGCACAGATACGCAGTATTTT. It is translated as CASSLTGTHSSTDTQYF.

This clonotype was counted between two and nine times. The J gene is TRBJ2-3, the V gene TRBV18, with 8 bases identical to TRBD1. The J segment lost 5 bases and the V segment lost 6 bases, leaving 7 bases of the junction unmatched. The CDR3 loop spans 14 amino acids. From germline, CDR1 is KGHSH and CDR2 LQKENI. CDR3 amino acids: CASSGGQGRDTQYF. CDR3 sequence (DNA): TGTGCCAGCTCGGGCGGACAGGGACGAGATACGCAGTATTTT.

Many counts were recorded for this clonotype. The rearrangement joins TRBV4-3 to TRBJ2-6, with no clear D. The CDR3 is 14 amino acids. CDR1 is LGHNA, CDR2 YSLEER, per germline. Trimming took 4 bases from V and 0 from J, leaving 4 bases between them. The CDR3 loop is CASSRDSGANVLTF. CDR3 DNA sequence: TGCGCCAGCAGCCGAGACTCTGGGGCCAACGTCCTGACTTTC.

There are a few counts of this clonotype. V usage is TRBV24-1 and J usage is TRBJ1-5, with a weak D call TRBD1 (5 bases). The CDR3 totals 15 residues. The V and J ends lost 6 bases and 4 bases respectively, with 15 bases between them. Germline V gene sequence: CDR1 KGHDR, CDR2 SFDVKD. The CDR3 loop reads CATSPGQTLNQPQHF. The CDR3 DNA sequence: TGTGCCACCAGTCCCGGACAAACTTTAAATCAGCCCCAGCATTTT.

This clonotype was found many times. The V and J genes are TRBV27 and TRBJ2-1; 7 bases line up with TRBD2. There are 17 residues in the CDR3. CDR1 is MNHEY and CDR2 is SMNVEV in the germline V gene (reference sequence). After removal of 5 bases from V and 5 bases from J, the junction contained 15 bases not matched to a gene. CDR3 in amino acids: CASSPRPSGISHNEQFF. The CDR3 DNA reads TGTGCCAGCAGTCCGCGTCCTAGCGGTATATCCCACAATGAGCAGTTCTTC.

This clonotype was counted between two and nine times. The chain joins TRBV29-1 to TRBJ2-2, with 7 positions matching TRBD1. J was trimmed by 0 bases and V by 4 bases; bases with no gene match: 5. CDR1 and CDR2 from the germline V gene are SQVTM and ANQGSEA. The CDR3 contains 15 residues. CDR3 loop: CSVVKGAPNTGELFF. In nucleotides, the CDR3 is TGCAGCGTTGTCAAGGGGGCCCCGAACACCGGGGAGCTGTTTTTT.

The rearrangement joins TRBV20-1 to TRBJ1-5, with a tentative D call TRBD1 (5 bases). Germline CDR1 is DFQATT and CDR2 is SNEGSKA (reference sequence). The CDR3 is 14 residues long. Trimming removed 3 bases at V and 0 bases at J, with 9 bases between. The DNA for the CDR3 is TGCAGTGCTAGTGCCGGGGCTAGCAATCAGCCCCAGCATTTT. This sequence encodes CSASAGASNQPQHF.

This chain uses TRBV29-1 with TRBJ1-1, with D unresolved. The CDR3 runs 12 residues. In germline, CDR1 is SQVTM, CDR2 ANQGSEA. V was cut by 4 bases and J by 1 base, with 7 bases left in between. The chain's CDR3 is CSVGPSNTEAFF. The CDR3 coding sequence is TGCAGCGTTGGACCGTCGAACACTGAAGCTTTCTTT. The complete variable domain, with remaining parts taken from reference TRBV29-1 and TRBJ1-1, reads SAVISQKPSRDICQRGTSLTIQCQVDSQVTMMFWYRQQPGQSLTLIATANQGSEATYESGFVIDKFPISRPNLTFSTLTVSNMSPEDSSIYLCSVGPSNTEAFFGQGTRLTVV.

The V gene is TRBV7-9, the J gene TRBJ2-3; D gene ambiguous. V shed 5 bases and J shed 6 bases, with 21 bases lying between them. This CDR3 has 16 amino acids. Looked up from germline, CDR1 is SEHNR and CDR2 is FQNEAQ (reference sequence). In DNA, the CDR3 is TGTGCCAGCAGCAAGGTTGTTTCGGGTAGATCGGATACGCAGTATTTT. Protein: CASSKVVSGRSDTQYF.

Many counts were recorded for this clonotype. CDR3 amino acids: CASIWLGLVFF. CDR3 nucleotide sequence: TGTGCCAGCATCTGGCTAGGGTTAGTTTTCTTT. This chain uses TRBV27 with TRBJ1-1; no definite D call. The CDR3 is made up of 11 amino acids. Germline CDR1 MNHEY, CDR2 SMNVEV (reference sequence). V lost 7 bases to trimming and J lost 13 bases, with 16 bases between them.

The chain combines TRBV24-1 with TRBJ2-5; tentative D call: TRBD1 (5 bases). The CDR3 is made up of 15 amino acids. V gave up 5 bases and J gave up 1 base, with 13 bases separating them. CDR1 is KGHDR and CDR2 is SFDVKD in the germline V gene. Here the CDR3 DNA reads TGTGCCACCAGTGGCGTGGGGCAAAGCCAAGAGACCCAGTACTTC. It encodes CATSGVGQSQETQYF.